This passage covers 29 T cell receptor beta chains from one sample sequenced in a study of blood T cell repertoires in COVID-19. Produced via immunoSEQ multiplex PCR; TCRdb's table is partial and in-frame only. The sample has 250,000 to 300,000 clones, 88% seen once. Sequencing used peripheral blood. These receptors all come from a woman aged 25 to 39 with COVID-19, enrolled during active disease.

The J gene is TRBJ2-7, the V gene TRBV5-8, with 8 bases identical to TRBD1. J gave up 2 bases and V 2 bases, and 6 bases lay outside the gene matches. The CDR3 contains 15 residues. The V gene's germline CDR1 is SGHTS and CDR2 YDEGEE. CDR3 amino acids: CASSFTGTGTYEQYF. CDR3 nucleotide sequence: TGTGCCAGCAGCTTCACCGGGACAGGCACCTACGAGCAGTACTTC.

V gene TRBV4-3 combines with J gene TRBJ2-7; a possible D gene is TRBD2 (6 bases). Trimming took off 0 bases at V and 4 bases at J, with 16 bases between the two ends. Germline CDR1 reads LGHNA; CDR2 reads YSLEER. This CDR3 has 16 residues. The CDR3: CASSQDYSIAAYEQYF. In DNA, the CDR3 is TGCGCCAGCAGCCAAGATTACAGCATAGCGGCATACGAGCAGTACTTC.

The gene calls are TRBV11-2 and TRBJ2-5; D might be TRBD2 (6 bases). CDR1 is SGHAT, CDR2 FQNNGV, per germline. This CDR3 contains 14 residues. V was cut by 4 bases and J by 9 bases, with 18 bases left in between. The CDR3 nucleotides are TGTGCCAGCAGCTCCGGACCTATGGGGAGGTCCCAGTACTTC. This gives the protein CASSSGPMGRSQYF. The full variable domain, completed using reference TRBV11-2 and TRBJ2-5, is EAGVAQSPRYKIIEKRQSVAFWCNPISGHATLYWYQQILGQGPKLLIQFQNNGVVDDSQLPKDRFSAERLKGVDSTLKIQPAKLEDSAVYLCASSSGPMGRSQYFGPGTRLLVL.

The chain couples TRBV7-3 to TRBJ2-7; 7 bases are shared with TRBD2. The CDR3 totals 13 residues. V lost 5 bases and J lost 3; bases outside the gene matches: 4. Per germline, CDR1 SGHTA and CDR2 FQGTGA. The CDR3 DNA reads as TGTGCCAGCAGCCCATGGGGGGGCTACGAGCAGTACTTC. Amino acids: CASSPWGGYEQYF. Looking up the rest from reference TRBV7-3 and TRBJ2-7 gives the full variable domain: GAGVSQTPSNKVTEKGKYVELRCDPISGHTALYWYRQSLGQGPEFLIYFQGTGAADDSGLPNDRFFAVRPEGSVSTLKIQRTERGDSAVYLCASSPWGGYEQYFGPGTRLTVT.

The chain employs TRBV18 and TRBJ2-1; TRBD2 matches at 9 bases. J was trimmed by 4 bases and V by 1 base; bases with no gene match: 5. CDR1 and CDR2 (germline): KGHSH, LQKENI. This CDR3 has 16 amino acids. The CDR3: CASSPRREGGYNEQFF. As DNA, the CDR3 is TGTGCCAGCTCACCACGGCGGGAGGGAGGATACAATGAGCAGTTCTTC. The full variable domain, rest sourced from reference TRBV18 and TRBJ2-1, is NAGVMQNPRHLVRRRGQEARLRCSPMKGHSHVYWYRQLPEEGLKFMVYLQKENIIDESGMPKERFSAEFPKEGPSILRIQQVVRGDSAAYFCASSPRREGGYNEQFFGPGTRLTVL.

This sequence joins TRBV4-3 and TRBJ1-2; D is uncertain. This CDR3 comprises 14 residues. Germline V gives CDR1 LGHNA, CDR2 YSLEER. V gave up 0 bases and J gave up 3 bases, with 8 bases separating them. The CDR3 DNA is TGCGCCAGCAGCCAAGATGCCCGGGACTATGGCTACACCTTC. The encoded protein is CASSQDARDYGYTF.

V is TRBV2 and J is TRBJ1-4; D is possibly TRBD1 (6 bases). The CDR3 length is 14 residues. The germline CDR1 and CDR2 sequences are SNHLY and FYNNEI. V lost 3 bases to trimming and J lost 7 bases, with 12 bases between them. CDR3 protein: CASSETGQFEKLFF. Here the CDR3 DNA reads TGTGCCAGCAGTGAGACAGGCCAGTTTGAAAAACTGTTTTTT.

This clone has only a few counts. For the CDR3, the DNA is TGCGCCAGCTCGGGAGTAGCGGGAGGTGAGACCCAGTACTTC. This gives the protein CASSGVAGGETQYF. The V call is TRBV5-1, the J call TRBJ2-5; 10 bases align to TRBD2. The CDR3 extends over 14 amino acids. The germline CDR1 and CDR2 sequences are SGHRS and YFSETQ. V lost 7 bases and J lost 5; bases outside the gene matches: 8.

This sequence joins TRBV30 and TRBJ2-7; tentatively, D is TRBD1 or TRBD2 (5 bases each). Trimming stripped 5 bases from V and 9 bases from J, with 11 bases between. CDR3 size: 10 residues. The germline CDR1 and CDR2 sequences are GTSNPN and SVGIG (reference sequence). The CDR3 DNA is TGTGCCTGGGGGGGTTCAGGGCAGTACTTC. This translates into CAWGGSGQYF.

The V call is TRBV5-1, the J call TRBJ2-1; 16 nucleotides match TRBD2. CDR3 length equals 18 residues. The germline V gene encodes CDR1 SGHRS and CDR2 YFSETQ. Trimming cost V 3 bases and J 1 base; bases outside gene matches: 4. In DNA form, the CDR3 reads TGCGCCAGCAGCTGGGGACTAGCGGGAGGGCGGTCCTACAATGAGCAGTTCTTC. It encodes CASSWGLAGGRSYNEQFF.

Of note for this clone: The junction and the germline gene differ at one end; a read error may be behind it. The V and J genes are TRBV29-1 and TRBJ2-2, with D possibly called TRBD1 or TRBD2 (5 bases each). Germline values: CDR1 SQVTM, CDR2 ANQGSEA. This CDR3 region has 14 residues. The CDR3 sequence: CSVERTRNTGELFF. CDR3 nucleotides: TGTAGCGTCGAACGGACAAGGAACACCGGGGAGCTGTTTTTT.

Remarks on this clone: Other DNA sequences within the sample encode an identical CDR3. The rearrangement uses TRBV5-4 and TRBJ1-5, with no clear D. There are 13 residues in the CDR3. Germline values: CDR1 SGHNT, CDR2 YYREEE (reference sequence). Trimming stripped 4 bases from V and 2 bases from J, with 7 bases between. Here the CDR3 DNA reads TGTGCCAGCAGCCTTGGCCGCAATCAGCCCCAGCATTTT. This gives the protein CASSLGRNQPQHF.

This clone was seen a single time. The rearrangement joins TRBV6-2 or TRBV6-3 to TRBJ1-1; TRBD1 agrees at 10 bases. This CDR3 has 14 amino acids. Germline V CDR1 and CDR2: MNHEY, SVGEGT. The ends lost 4 bases at V and 7 bases at J; junction bases unmatched: 6. The CDR3, as DNA: TGTGCCAGCAGTTCGATCCGGGACAGGGGTGAAGCTTTCTTT. Translating gives CASSSIRDRGEAFF.

The J gene is TRBJ2-5, the V gene TRBV9, with D possibly being TRBD2 (6 bases). Germline CDR1 SGDLS, CDR2 YYNGEE. V lost 0 bases and J lost 1, with 10 bases in between. This CDR3 has 15 amino acids. The CDR3, as DNA: TGTGCCAGCAGCGTAGGGGAGGCCCGCCAAGAGACCCAGTACTTC. Its translation: CASSVGEARQETQYF.

The rearrangement links TRBV18 to TRBJ1-1, with 7 bases matching TRBD1. Germline loops: CDR1 KGHSH, CDR2 LQKENI. The CDR3 sequence is 15 residues long. V was pared by 0 bases and J by 2 bases, with 3 bases of the junction left unmatched. CDR3 sequence reads: CASSPPTGSNTEAFF. CDR3 bases: TGTGCCAGCTCACCACCGACAGGGAGTAACACTGAAGCTTTCTTT.

The V and J genes are TRBV5-4 and TRBJ2-1, with 9 nucleotides matching TRBD1. With V trimmed by 4 bases and J by 4 bases, 12 bases remained unmatched. CDR3 length: 17 residues. The germline gives CDR1 SGHNT, CDR2 YYREEE (reference sequence). Here the CDR3 reads CASSPSPGQGFYNEQFF. In DNA form, the CDR3 reads TGTGCCAGCAGCCCCAGCCCGGGACAGGGATTTTACAATGAGCAGTTCTTC.

As to this clone: The sample holds other DNA sequences that translate to the same CDR3. The V and J genes are TRBV5-1 and TRBJ1-4, with a possible D match to TRBD1 (6 bases). The ends were cut back, 4 bases at V and 0 bases at J, with 10 bases in the middle. Germline values: CDR1 SGHRS, CDR2 YFSETQ. The CDR3 is made up of 15 amino acids. The CDR3 DNA follows: TGCGCCAGCAGCCTAGAGGGGGCAACTAATGAAAAACTGTTTTTT. Encoded protein: CASSLEGATNEKLFF.

The chain carries TRBV28 and TRBJ1-1, with D hard to call. The length of the CDR3 is 15 residues. Looked up from germline, CDR1 is MDHEN and CDR2 is SYDVKM. V dropped 5 bases and J dropped 5 bases, with 18 bases sitting between them. The CDR3 region is CASSRFDDGGTEAFF. The DNA of the CDR3 is TGTGCCAGCAGTCGTTTCGACGACGGAGGGACTGAAGCTTTCTTT.

The gene calls are TRBV14 and TRBJ2-7; D gene uncertain. Germline CDR1 SGHDN, CDR2 FVKESK. V lost 6 bases and J 0 bases, leaving 9 bases between the germline ends. This CDR3 comprises 13 residues. The DNA of the CDR3 is TGTGCCAGCAGAGCGAGGAGCTCCTACGAGCAGTACTTC. It specifies CASRARSSYEQYF.

The chain combines TRBV5-1 with TRBJ2-1; perhaps TRBD2 as D (5 bases). This CDR3 is built from 14 residues. The V end lost 0 bases, the J end lost 16 bases, and 20 bases lay between the germline ends. Germline CDR1 is SGHRS and CDR2 is YFSETQ. CDR3 in DNA: TGCGCCAGCAGCTTGGCCGGGGATTCAGGCCCGGCTTTCTTC. Translated, it gives CASSLAGDSGPAFF.

The chain is built from TRBV10-3 and TRBJ2-7; D is uncertain. V lost 2 bases and J 2 bases, leaving 10 bases between the germline ends. The CDR3 runs to 14 residues. Germline loops: CDR1 ENHRY, CDR2 SYGVKD. The CDR3 nucleotides read TGTGCCATCAGTGAGGGCTTGGGCGCCTACGAGCAGTACTTC. Its protein product is CAISEGLGAYEQYF.

The chain recombines TRBV7-9 with TRBJ1-4, with TRBD1 identical over 11 bases. CDR3 size: 15 residues. CDR1 and CDR2 (germline): SEHNR, FQNEAQ (reference sequence). V lost 4 bases and J lost 4; bases outside the gene matches: 2. In nucleotides, the CDR3 is TGTGCCAGCAGCTCCGGGACAGGGGGTAATGAAAAACTGTTTTTT. Encoded protein: CASSSGTGGNEKLFF.

The V gene is TRBV5-4, the J gene TRBJ1-4, with TRBD1 identical over 7 bases. CDR1 and CDR2 (germline): SGHNT, YYREEE (reference sequence). This CDR3 comprises 16 residues. V was pared by 4 bases and J by 0 bases, with 6 bases of the junction left unmatched. CDR3 amino acids: CASSPGTVATNEKLFF. The CDR3 DNA follows: TGTGCCAGCAGCCCCGGGACAGTCGCAACTAATGAAAAACTGTTTTTT.

This chain joins TRBV5-4 and TRBJ2-7, with TRBD2 as a possible D gene (6 bases). Germline V gives CDR1 SGHNT, CDR2 YYREEE (reference sequence). CDR3 length: 13 residues. V was pared by 5 bases and J by 3 bases, with 12 bases between. The CDR3 loop reads CASSDTGSYEQYF. In DNA form, the CDR3 reads TGTGCCAGCAGTGACACCGGGAGCTACGAGCAGTACTTC.

This clone was counted a few times. The chain combines TRBV20-1 with TRBJ1-1; D remains ambiguous. V lost 6 bases and J 1 base, leaving 6 bases between the germline ends. CDR3 length: 11 amino acids. Per germline, CDR1 DFQATT and CDR2 SNEGSKA (reference sequence). CDR3 sequence: CSAAGNTEAFF. In DNA form, the CDR3 reads TGCAGTGCCGCAGGGAACACTGAAGCTTTCTTT.

The DNA of the CDR3 is TGCGCCAGCAGCCAAGACGGACAGACCCAAGAGACCCAGTACTTC. It is translated as CASSQDGQTQETQYF. The chain couples TRBV4-3 to TRBJ2-5, with D possibly matching TRBD1 (6 bases). Germline V gene data show CDR1 as LGHNA and CDR2 as YSLEER. The CDR3 consists of 15 residues. Trimming left V 0 bases short and J 1 base short, with 9 bases between.

J is TRBJ1-2 and V is TRBV27; no clear D gene. Trimming took 3 bases from V and 8 from J, leaving 13 bases between them. Germline V gene sequence: CDR1 MNHEY, CDR2 SMNVEV (reference sequence). The CDR3 length is 13 residues. Here the CDR3 DNA reads TGTGCCAGCAGTTTTTCTCAAGCAGGCGGCTACACCTTC. It encodes CASSFSQAGGYTF.

The rearrangement uses TRBV9 and TRBJ1-3, with TRBD1 matching 8 bases. Germline-derived CDR1 and CDR2 are SGDLS and YYNGEE. The junction had 6 bases not matched to a gene; V was cut back by 4 bases and J by 6 bases. The CDR3 sequence is 14 residues long. The DNA for the CDR3 is TGTGCCAGCAGCCCAGACAGGGGTTTAAACACCATATATTTT. Its translation: CASSPDRGLNTIYF.

This chain joins TRBV9 and TRBJ1-1; 10 bases fit TRBD1. The CDR3 contains 16 residues. Germline V lookup: CDR1 SGDLS, CDR2 YYNGEE. V was clipped by 4 bases and J by 3 bases; unmatched bases: 9. The CDR3 sequence: CASSPSSGTGDTEAFF. As DNA, the CDR3 is TGTGCCAGCAGCCCCAGTTCCGGGACAGGGGACACTGAAGCTTTCTTT.